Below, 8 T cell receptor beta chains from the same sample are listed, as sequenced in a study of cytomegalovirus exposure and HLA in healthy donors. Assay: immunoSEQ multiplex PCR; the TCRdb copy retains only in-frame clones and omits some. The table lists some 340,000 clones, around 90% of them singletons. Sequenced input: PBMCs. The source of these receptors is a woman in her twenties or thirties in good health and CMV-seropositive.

This chain's CDR3 is CASSLRGTSGWSSYNEQFF. For the CDR3, the DNA is TGTGCCAGCAGCTTACGGGGGACTAGCGGGTGGAGCTCCTACAATGAGCAGTTCTTC. The chain uses TRBV7-3 and TRBJ2-1; TRBD2 agrees at 12 bases. CDR3 length: 19 residues. The germline gives CDR1 SGHTA, CDR2 FQGTGA. The V segment lost 2 bases and the J segment 0 bases; nucleotides outside the gene matches: 8.

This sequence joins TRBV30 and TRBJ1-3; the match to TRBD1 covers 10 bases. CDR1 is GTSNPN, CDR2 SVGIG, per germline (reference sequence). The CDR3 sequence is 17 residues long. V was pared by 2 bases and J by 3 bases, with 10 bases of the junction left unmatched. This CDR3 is CAWSLRDRGEIGNTIYF. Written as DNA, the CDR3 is TGTGCCTGGAGTCTCCGGGACAGGGGTGAAATTGGAAACACCATATATTTT.

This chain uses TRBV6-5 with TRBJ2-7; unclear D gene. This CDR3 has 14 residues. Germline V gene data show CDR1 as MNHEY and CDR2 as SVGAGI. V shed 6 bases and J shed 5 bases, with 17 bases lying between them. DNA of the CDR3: TGTGCCAGCAGCCCCTACGGGCGGACCCACGAGCAGTACTTC. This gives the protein CASSPYGRTHEQYF.

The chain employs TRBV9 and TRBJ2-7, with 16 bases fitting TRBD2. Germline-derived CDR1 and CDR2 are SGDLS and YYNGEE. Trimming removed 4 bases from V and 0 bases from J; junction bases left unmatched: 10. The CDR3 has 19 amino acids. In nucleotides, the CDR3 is TGTGCCAGCAGCCCCATAGGGGGACTAGCGGGAGGGCCCTCCTACGAGCAGTACTTC. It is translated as CASSPIGGLAGGPSYEQYF.

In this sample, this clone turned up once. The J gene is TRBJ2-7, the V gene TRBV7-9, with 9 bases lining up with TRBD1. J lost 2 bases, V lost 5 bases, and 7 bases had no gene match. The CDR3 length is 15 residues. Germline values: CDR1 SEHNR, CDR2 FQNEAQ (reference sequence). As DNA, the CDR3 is TGTGCCAGCAGCCTCAGCCGGGACAGGGCCTACGAGCAGTACTTC. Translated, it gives CASSLSRDRAYEQYF.

CDR3 sequence (DNA): TGTGCCAGCAGCTTAGGGGTGGCGGTTAACTATGGCTACACCTTC. Translated, it gives CASSLGVAVNYGYTF. The J gene is TRBJ1-2, the V gene TRBV7-2; D is undetermined. The CDR3 loop spans 15 amino acids. The germline V gene encodes CDR1 SGHTA and CDR2 FQGNSA. Trimming took off 1 base at V and 1 base at J, with 10 bases between the two ends. The full variable domain, completed using reference TRBV7-2 and TRBJ1-2, is GAGVSQSPSNKVTEKGKDVELRCDPISGHTALYWYRQSLGQGLEFLIYFQGNSAPDKSGLPSDRFSAERTGGSVSTLTIQRTQQEDSAVYLCASSLGVAVNYGYTFGSGTRLTVV.

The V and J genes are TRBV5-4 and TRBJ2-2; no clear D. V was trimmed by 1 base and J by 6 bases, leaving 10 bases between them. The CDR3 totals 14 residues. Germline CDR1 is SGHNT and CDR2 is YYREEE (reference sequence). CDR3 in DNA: TGTGCCAGCAGCTTGTTTAGGGATGCCGGGGAGCTGTTTTTT. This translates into CASSLFRDAGELFF. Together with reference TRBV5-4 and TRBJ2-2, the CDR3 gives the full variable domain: ETGVTQSPTHLIKTRGQQVTLRCSSQSGHNTVSWYQQALGQGPQFIFQYYREEENGRGNFPPRFSGLQFPNYSSELNVNALELDDSALYLCASSLFRDAGELFFGEGSRLTVL.

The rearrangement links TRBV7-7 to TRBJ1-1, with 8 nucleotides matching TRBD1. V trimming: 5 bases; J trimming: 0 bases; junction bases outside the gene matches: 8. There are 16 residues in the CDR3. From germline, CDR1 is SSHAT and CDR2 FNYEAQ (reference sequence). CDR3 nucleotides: TGTGCCAGCAGCCTCTGGACAGGGAAGGTGAACACTGAAGCTTTCTTT. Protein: CASSLWTGKVNTEAFF.